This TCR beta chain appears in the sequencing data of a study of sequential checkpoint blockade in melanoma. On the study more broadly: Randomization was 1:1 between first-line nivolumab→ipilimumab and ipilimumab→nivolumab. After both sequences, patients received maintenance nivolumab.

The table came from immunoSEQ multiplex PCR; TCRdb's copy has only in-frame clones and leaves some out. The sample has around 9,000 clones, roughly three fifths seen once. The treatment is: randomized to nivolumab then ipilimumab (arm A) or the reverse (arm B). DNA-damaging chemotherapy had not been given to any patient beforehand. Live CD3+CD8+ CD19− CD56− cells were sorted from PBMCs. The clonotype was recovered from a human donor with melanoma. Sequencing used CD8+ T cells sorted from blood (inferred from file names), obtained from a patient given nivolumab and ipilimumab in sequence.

The CDR3 coding sequence is TGTGCCAGCAGCCCAGGGACAGGGGGTTTTGAAAAACTGTTTTTT. It translates to CASSPGTGGFEKLFF. The genes are TRBV13 and TRBJ1-4, with 11 bases fitting TRBD1. The CDR3 spans 15 residues. The germline V gene encodes CDR1 PRHDT and CDR2 FYEKMQ (reference sequence). V lost 5 bases and J lost 7; bases outside the gene matches: 6.